This TCR beta chain originates from a study of OX40 agonist ivuxolimab in advanced cancers. The overall study: In this cohort, patients received ivuxolimab, an agonistic anti-OX40 (CD134) antibody. Dosing consisted of intravenous ivuxolimab at 0.01 to 10 mg/kg every 2 weeks. Prior checkpoint blockade (anti-PD-1, anti-PD-L1 or anti-CTLA-4) was permitted; 40% had it.

The CDR3 spans 15 residues. In germline, CDR1 is SGHRS, CDR2 YFSETQ. V lost 5 bases and J 4 bases, leaving 16 bases between the germline ends. Here immunoSEQ multiplex PCR was the method, and the copy in TCRdb shows in-frame clones only, minus some. This table holds 70,000 or so clones, roughly nine tenths found once. The starting material was CD4+ or CD8+ T cells sorted from blood, obtained in a trial of the OX40 agonist ivuxolimab. The sequence was collected from an adult with an advanced solid tumor such as melanoma, head and neck, liver or kidney cancer. The J gene is TRBJ1-3, the V gene TRBV5-1; tentative D call: TRBD1 (6 bases). The CDR3 reads CASRQTGQHGNTIYF. The CDR3, as DNA: TGCGCCAGCAGACAAACAGGGCAACACGGAAACACCATATATTTT.